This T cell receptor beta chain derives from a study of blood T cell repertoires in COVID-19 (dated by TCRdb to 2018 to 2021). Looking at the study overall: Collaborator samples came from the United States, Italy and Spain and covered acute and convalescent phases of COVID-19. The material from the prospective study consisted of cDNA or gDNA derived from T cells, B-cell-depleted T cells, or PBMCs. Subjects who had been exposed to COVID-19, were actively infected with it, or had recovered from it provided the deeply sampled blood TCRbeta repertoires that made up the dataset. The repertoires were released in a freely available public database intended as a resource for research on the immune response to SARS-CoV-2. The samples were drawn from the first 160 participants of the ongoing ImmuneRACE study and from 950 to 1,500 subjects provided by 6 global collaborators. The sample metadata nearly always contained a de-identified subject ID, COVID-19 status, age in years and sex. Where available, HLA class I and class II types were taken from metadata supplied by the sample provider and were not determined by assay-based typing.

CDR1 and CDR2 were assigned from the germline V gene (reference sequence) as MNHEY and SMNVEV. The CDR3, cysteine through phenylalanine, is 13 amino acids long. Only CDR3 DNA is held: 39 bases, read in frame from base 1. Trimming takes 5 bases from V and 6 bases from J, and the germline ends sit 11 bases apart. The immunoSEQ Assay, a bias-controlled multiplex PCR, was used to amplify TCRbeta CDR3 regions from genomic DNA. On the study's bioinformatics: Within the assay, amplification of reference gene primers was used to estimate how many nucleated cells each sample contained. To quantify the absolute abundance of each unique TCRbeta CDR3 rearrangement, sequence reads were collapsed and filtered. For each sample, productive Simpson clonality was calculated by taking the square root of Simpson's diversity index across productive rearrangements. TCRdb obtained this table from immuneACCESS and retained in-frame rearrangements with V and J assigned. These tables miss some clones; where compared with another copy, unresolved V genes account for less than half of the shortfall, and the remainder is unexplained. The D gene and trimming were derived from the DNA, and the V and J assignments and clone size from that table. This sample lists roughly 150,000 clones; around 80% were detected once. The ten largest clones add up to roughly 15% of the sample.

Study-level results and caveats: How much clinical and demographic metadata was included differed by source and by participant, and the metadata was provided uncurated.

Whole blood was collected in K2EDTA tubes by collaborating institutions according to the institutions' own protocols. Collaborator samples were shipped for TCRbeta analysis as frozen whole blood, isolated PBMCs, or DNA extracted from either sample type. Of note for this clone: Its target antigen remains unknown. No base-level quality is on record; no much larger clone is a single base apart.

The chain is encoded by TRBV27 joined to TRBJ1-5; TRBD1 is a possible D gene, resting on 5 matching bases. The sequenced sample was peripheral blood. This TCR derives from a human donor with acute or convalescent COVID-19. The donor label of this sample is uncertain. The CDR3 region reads CASSITGSQPQHF. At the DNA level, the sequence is TGTGCCAGCAGTATAACAGGAAGTCAGCCCCAGCATTTT.